One sample yielded the 21 T cell receptor beta chains listed below, sequenced in a study of beta chain features in type 1 diabetes. The study, taken as a whole, reports: Shorter TCRB CDR3s, moderately but significantly so, marked every one of the four CD4+ subsets in Type 1 diabetes patients.

Of the isolated RNA, all was reverse transcribed, and so the sequenced material was expressed TCRB transcripts. Sequencing used immunoSEQ multiplex PCR; TCRdb keeps in-frame clones, though not all of them. The table has approximately 17,000 clones, about three quarters seen once. The antigens for these receptors are not known. Material: stem cell memory CD4+ T cells from blood. These receptors originate from a man aged 25-40 years with type 1 diabetes.

This clone has a handful of counts. The chain recombines TRBV11-3 with TRBJ2-1; possible D gene TRBD1, 5 bases. V gave up 5 bases and J gave up 4 bases, with 9 bases separating them. Per the germline V gene, CDR1 is SGHNT and CDR2 is YENEEA. This CDR3 region has 13 residues. The CDR3 region has the DNA TGTGCCAGCAGCACTGACAGTTACAATGAGCAGTTCTTC. Translation gives CASSTDSYNEQFF.

The chain uses TRBV2 and TRBJ2-7, with 8 bases fitting TRBD1. The CDR3 covers 13 residues. Germline assignment: CDR1 SNHLY and CDR2 FYNNEI. J gave up 4 bases and V 6 bases, and 5 bases lay outside the gene matches. CDR3 DNA: TGTGCCAGCAGAGGGGACAGGTGGTACGAGCAGTACTTC. Residues: CASRGDRWYEQYF.

The V call is TRBV7-8, the J call TRBJ2-1; 8 nucleotides align to TRBD2. Germline lookup yields CDR1 SGHVS and CDR2 FQNEAQ. Unmatched junction bases numbered 15, after V lost 3 bases and J lost 8 bases. The CDR3 contains 17 residues. CDR3 region: CASSLGRSSGGRDEQFF. The DNA of the CDR3 is TGTGCCAGCAGCTTGGGACGATCCAGCGGGGGTAGAGATGAGCAGTTCTTC.

The rearrangement links TRBV18 to TRBJ2-6; D is perhaps TRBD1 (5 bases). The CDR3 extends over 17 amino acids. Germline V gene sequence: CDR1 KGHSH, CDR2 LQKENI. Trimming pared 6 bases from V and 4 bases from J, leaving 19 bases between. The CDR3 bases are TGTGCCAGCTCCGGTTTAAGGGGTTCATCCGGGGCCAACGTCCTGACTTTC. This sequence encodes CASSGLRGSSGANVLTF.

V and J are TRBV9 and TRBJ2-7, with 7 bases matching TRBD1. J gave up 3 bases and V 0 bases, and 6 bases lay outside the gene matches. Germline V gene lookup returns CDR1 SGDLS and CDR2 YYNGEE. This CDR3 has 15 residues. CDR3 coding DNA: TGTGCCAGCAGCGTAGAAGGGGGCCCCTTCTACGAGCAGTACTTC. Translated, it gives CASSVEGGPFYEQYF.

This clone was seen a handful of times. This rearrangement joins TRBV23-1 to TRBJ2-1; tentatively, D is TRBD1 (5 bases). TRBV23-1 is an open reading frame whose function is uncertain. The CDR3 consists of 18 residues. V gave up 0 bases and J gave up 10 bases, with 25 bases separating them. The CDR3 sequence: CASSQSPGQGTHGAEQFF. For the CDR3, the DNA is TGCGCCAGCAGTCAATCGCCTGGGCAGGGAACGCATGGGGCAGAGCAGTTCTTC.

The chain carries TRBV2 and TRBJ1-5; 7 bases agree with TRBD1. V was clipped by 4 bases and J by 5 bases; unmatched bases: 11. Germline V gene sequence: CDR1 SNHLY, CDR2 FYNNEI. The CDR3 length is 16 residues. This CDR3 reads CASSASRGQGDQPQHF. CDR3 sequence (DNA): TGTGCCAGCAGTGCTTCTAGAGGGCAGGGGGATCAGCCCCAGCATTTT.

This rearrangement joins TRBV7-6 to TRBJ2-5; no clear D gene. CDR1 and CDR2 (germline): SGHVS, FNYEAQ. This CDR3 contains 13 residues. Trimming took 1 base from V and 5 from J, leaving 8 bases between them. The chain's CDR3 is CASSLDRVETQYF. Here the CDR3 DNA reads TGTGCCAGCAGCTTAGATCGGGTTGAGACCCAGTACTTC.

This clone turned up a few times. This chain links TRBV19 with TRBJ1-5, with D hard to call. In germline, CDR1 is LNHDA, CDR2 SQIVND (reference sequence). The CDR3 has 14 amino acids. V was trimmed by 2 bases and J by 5 bases, leaving 10 bases between them. The CDR3 loop reads CASSIRFRDQPQHF. In DNA form, the CDR3 reads TGTGCCAGTAGTATAAGATTTCGGGATCAGCCCCAGCATTTT.

The V call is TRBV7-8, the J call TRBJ2-4; D not resolved. Germline lookup yields CDR1 SGHVS and CDR2 FQNEAQ. The CDR3 is made up of 13 amino acids. V dropped 5 bases and J dropped 0 bases, with 5 bases sitting between them. The CDR3 sequence: CASSTIAKNIQYF. The DNA of the CDR3 is TGTGCCAGCAGCACAATAGCCAAAAACATTCAGTACTTC.

The chain carries TRBV2 and TRBJ2-3, with 9 nucleotides matching TRBD1. J was trimmed by 3 bases and V by 4 bases; bases with no gene match: 2. This CDR3 region has 14 residues. Germline CDR1 SNHLY, CDR2 FYNNEI. CDR3 bases: TGTGCCAGCAGTGGAGGACAGGGGACAGATACGCAGTATTTT. Translated, it gives CASSGGQGTDTQYF.

The rearrangement joins TRBV9 to TRBJ2-1; 13 positions match TRBD2. The CDR3 totals 15 residues. Trimming removed 4 bases from V and 7 bases from J; junction bases left unmatched: 5. Germline-derived CDR1 and CDR2 are SGDLS and YYNGEE. This CDR3 reads CASSPTSGGVNEQFF. The CDR3 nucleotides read TGTGCCAGCAGCCCCACTAGCGGGGGGGTGAATGAGCAGTTCTTC.

This clone appeared a few times. The chain employs TRBV7-9 and TRBJ2-3; D uncertain. Trimming removed 5 bases from V and 6 bases from J, with 15 bases in between. This CDR3 has 14 amino acids. Germline-derived CDR1 and CDR2 are SEHNR and FQNEAQ (reference sequence). The CDR3 DNA is TGTGCCAGCAGCCGCACTATCCGAACGGATACGCAGTATTTT. Protein product: CASSRTIRTDTQYF.

For this clone: The identical CDR3 is also encoded by other nucleotide sequences in the sample. The genes are TRBV18 and TRBJ2-2; D might be TRBD1 (6 bases). The CDR3 is 16 residues long. Germline-derived CDR1 and CDR2 are KGHSH and LQKENI. Trimming cost V 6 bases and J 4 bases, with 18 bases left between them. In nucleotides, the CDR3 is TGTGCCAGCTCGCGGAACGTACAGGGATCCACCGGGGAGCTGTTTTTT. It codes for CASSRNVQGSTGELFF.

The chain has TRBV7-3 and TRBJ2-5, with a tentative D call TRBD1 (5 bases). Germline V gene lookup returns CDR1 SGHTA and CDR2 FQGTGA. V shed 8 bases and J shed 5 bases, with 18 bases lying between them. The CDR3 is made up of 14 amino acids. In DNA, the CDR3 is TGTGCCAGCGGGCCTGGTGTAGCAGGGGAGACCCAGTACTTC. The encoded protein is CASGPGVAGETQYF.

V usage is TRBV18 and J usage is TRBJ2-1, with 13 bases identical to TRBD2. Per germline, CDR1 KGHSH and CDR2 LQKENI. The CDR3 spans 16 residues. V dropped 3 bases and J dropped 12; count of bases not matched to a gene: 11. This CDR3 reads CASSPPTSGGSTGQFF. Here the CDR3 DNA reads TGTGCCAGCTCACCTCCGACTAGCGGGGGGAGTACGGGGCAGTTCTTC.

This chain uses TRBV14 with TRBJ2-3; possibly TRBD2 for D (6 bases). Germline V lookup: CDR1 SGHDN, CDR2 FVKESK. The ends were cut back, 0 bases at V and 6 bases at J, with 16 bases in the middle. This CDR3 is built from 16 residues. This CDR3 is CASSQETSRGIDTQYF. Written as DNA, the CDR3 is TGTGCCAGCAGCCAAGAGACCAGCCGGGGGATTGATACGCAGTATTTT.

This clone was detected only a few times. The chain couples TRBV25-1 to TRBJ2-7; TRBD1 might be the D (6 bases). CDR3 size: 14 residues. The V end lost 6 bases, the J end lost 0 bases, and 12 bases lay between the germline ends. Germline V gene data show CDR1 as MGHDK and CDR2 as SYGVNS. CDR3 protein: CASRMDSLSYEQYF. Here the CDR3 DNA reads TGTGCCAGCAGAATGGACAGTCTCTCCTACGAGCAGTACTTC.

The chain has TRBV10-3 and TRBJ1-1, with 9 bases identical to TRBD1. CDR3 length: 15 residues. The V and J ends lost 6 bases and 0 bases, in that order; junction bases with no gene match: 5. Germline CDR1 is ENHRY and CDR2 is SYGVKD. In nucleotides, the CDR3 is TGTGCCATCAGAGGACAGGGGCTCATGAACACTGAAGCTTTCTTT. Its protein is CAIRGQGLMNTEAFF.

This sequence joins TRBV18 and TRBJ2-7; D may be TRBD1 (7 bases). The CDR3 consists of 15 residues. The germline V gene has CDR1 KGHSH and CDR2 LQKENI. V lost 5 bases, J lost 1 base, and 15 bases lay in between. CDR3 DNA: TGTGCCAGCTCAGGCCAGGGGGGCACTTCCTACGAGCAGTACTTC. It translates to CASSGQGGTSYEQYF.

CDR3 sequence reads: CASSLLRTRGTGELFF. The CDR3 coding sequence is TGCGCCAGCAGCTTGTTGCGGACCAGAGGGACCGGGGAGCTGTTTTTT. This chain connects TRBV5-1 to TRBJ2-2; maybe TRBD2 (5 bases). V was trimmed by 1 base and J by 5 bases, leaving 15 bases between them. Germline values: CDR1 SGHRS, CDR2 YFSETQ. This CDR3 has 16 amino acids.